The rows below give T cell receptor beta chains drawn from one sample of a study of Ad26.COV2.S vaccination and SARS-CoV-2 variants. The repertoire was sequenced with immunoSEQ multiplex PCR; TCRdb's copy has only in-frame clones and lacks some. This table holds hundreds of thousands of clones, around nine tenths found once. Sample: peripheral blood, taken in a trial of Ad26.COV2.S vaccine versus placebo. The receptors derive from a person between 18 and 60 years old who received the Ad26.COV2.S COVID-19 vaccine or a placebo. Each CDR3 is given with its conserved first and last residue. The D gene is left open where the match is weak. Rows may omit the clone size; those that give it use once, few, many or a size class.

D	V	size	J	CDR3	DNA
-	TRBV27	once	TRBJ1-2	CASSPQQGSLGGYTF	TGTGCCAGCAGTCCCCAGCAGGGAAGTCTCGGAGGCTACACCTTC
-	TRBV5-1	-	TRBJ2-3	CASRGAGPSTDTQYF	TGCGCCAGCAGAGGGGCAGGGCCTAGCACAGATACGCAGTATTTT
TRBD2	TRBV4-1	-	TRBJ2-2	CASSQLADFTGELFF	TGCGCCAGCAGCCAACTAGCGGATTTCACCGGGGAGCTGTTTTTT
-	TRBV7-2	-	TRBJ2-7	CASRRGGSTYEQYF	TGTGCCAGCAGGAGGGGGGGTTCGACCTACGAGCAGTACTTC
-	TRBV2	-	TRBJ2-7	CASSDRVLSYEQYF	TGTGCCAGCAGTGACAGGGTACTCTCCTACGAGCAGTACTTC
-	TRBV4-1	once	TRBJ2-2	CASSQEGGENTGELFF	TGCGCCAGCAGCCAAGAAGGAGGCGAGAACACCGGGGAGCTGTTTTTT
-	TRBV28	-	TRBJ1-5	CASSFGEDNQPQHF	TGTGCCAGCAGTTTCGGCGAGGACAATCAGCCCCAGCATTTT
-	TRBV5-6	-	TRBJ2-2	CASSSGTGELFF	TGTGCCAGCAGCTCCGGAACCGGGGAGCTGTTTTTT
TRBD2	TRBV6-1	-	TRBJ2-3	CASSVSIAGGPQDTQYF	TGTGCCAGCAGTGTCTCAATAGCGGGGGGGCCTCAAGATACGCAGTATTTT
TRBD2	TRBV30	-	TRBJ2-3	CAWSPGLAVTDTQYF	TGTGCCTGGAGTCCAGGACTAGCGGTAACAGATACGCAGTATTTT
-	TRBV7-2	-	TRBJ1-2	CASSPQFGAEYYGYTF	TGTGCCAGCAGCCCCCAATTCGGGGCAGAGTACTATGGCTACACCTTC
-	TRBV15	-	TRBJ1-2	CATSRDRAANGYTF	TGTGCCACCAGCAGAGATCGGGCAGCTAATGGCTACACCTTC
-	TRBV25-1	-	TRBJ1-2	CASSDLTTYGYTF	TGTGCCAGCAGTGACCTGACAACCTATGGCTACACCTTC
TRBD1	TRBV18	-	TRBJ1-4	CASSPTGVGEKLFF	TGTGCCAGCTCACCGACAGGGGTCGGGGAAAAACTGTTTTTT
-	TRBV4-3	-	TRBJ1-6	CASSQDRTDNSPLHF	TGCGCCAGCAGCCAAGATAGAACGGATAATTCACCCCTCCACTTT
-	TRBV6-5	-	TRBJ1-5	CASLDWANQPQHF	TGTGCCAGTTTGGACTGGGCAAATCAGCCCCAGCATTTT
TRBD1	TRBV11-2	-	TRBJ2-5	CASSTGGRIEETQYF	TGTGCCAGCAGCACAGGGGGTAGAATCGAAGAGACCCAGTACTTC
TRBD1	TRBV5-4	-	TRBJ1-2	CASSVDRGGYGYTF	TGTGCCAGCAGCGTCGACAGGGGCGGCTATGGCTACACCTTC
-	TRBV6-2/TRBV6-3	-	TRBJ2-7	CASSYGRDYEQYF	TGTGCCAGCAGTTACGGCAGGGACTACGAGCAGTACTTC
-	TRBV4-3	-	TRBJ2-6	CASSPFGAGANVLTF	TGCGCCAGCAGCCCCTTCGGGGCTGGGGCCAACGTCCTGACTTTC
TRBD1	TRBV27	-	TRBJ2-7	CASSRDRVYEQYF	TGTGCCAGCAGCCGGGACAGAGTTTACGAGCAGTACTTC
-	TRBV25-1	-	TRBJ2-7	CASKGSSYEQYF	TGTGCCAGCAAGGGGAGCTCCTACGAGCAGTACTTC
-	TRBV9	-	TRBJ1-1	CASSPSDGGNEAFF	TGTGCCAGCAGCCCCTCCGACGGAGGAAATGAAGCTTTCTTT
TRBD1	TRBV11-2	-	TRBJ1-1	CASSSRGAYTEAFF	TGTGCCAGCAGCTCCAGGGGGGCCTACACTGAAGCTTTCTTT